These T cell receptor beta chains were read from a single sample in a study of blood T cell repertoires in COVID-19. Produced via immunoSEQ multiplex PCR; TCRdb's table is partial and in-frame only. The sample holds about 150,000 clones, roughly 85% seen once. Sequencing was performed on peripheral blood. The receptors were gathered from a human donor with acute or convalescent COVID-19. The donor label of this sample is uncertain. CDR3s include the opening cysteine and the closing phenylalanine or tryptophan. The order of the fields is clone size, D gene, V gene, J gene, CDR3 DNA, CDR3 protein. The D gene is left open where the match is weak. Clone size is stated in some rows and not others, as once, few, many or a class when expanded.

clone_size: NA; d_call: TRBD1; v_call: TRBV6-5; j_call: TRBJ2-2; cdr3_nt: TGTGCCAGCAGTCCCGGGACAGCGAACACCGGGGAGCTGTTTTTT; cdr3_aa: CASSPGTANTGELFF
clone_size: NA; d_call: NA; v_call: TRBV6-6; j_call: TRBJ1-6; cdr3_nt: TGTGCCAGCAGTTCCCGGGGTTTTCCCTATAATTCACCCCTCCACTTT; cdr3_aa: CASSSRGFPYNSPLHF
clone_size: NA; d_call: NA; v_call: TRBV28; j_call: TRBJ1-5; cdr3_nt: TGTGCCAGCCACGGGGGTGGCCAGCCCCAGCATTTT; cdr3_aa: CASHGGGQPQHF
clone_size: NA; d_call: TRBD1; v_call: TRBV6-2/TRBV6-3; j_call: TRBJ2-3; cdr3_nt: TGTGCCAGCAGTTACAGGGACAGGGGAGGTAATACGCAGTATTTT; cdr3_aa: CASSYRDRGGNTQYF
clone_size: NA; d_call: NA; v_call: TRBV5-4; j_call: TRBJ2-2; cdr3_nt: TGTGCCAGCAGCTTTCGACAGACGAACACCGGGGAGCTGTTTTTT; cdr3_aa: CASSFRQTNTGELFF
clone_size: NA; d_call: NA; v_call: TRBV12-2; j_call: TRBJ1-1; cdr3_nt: TGTGCAAGTCGCGATAGGACAGATACGAACACTGAAGCTTTCTTT; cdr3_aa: CASRDRTDTNTEAFF
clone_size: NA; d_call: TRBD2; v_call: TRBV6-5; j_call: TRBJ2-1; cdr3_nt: TGTGCCAGCAGGCCGCTAGCGGTGGGCTACAATGAGCAGTTCTTC; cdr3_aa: CASRPLAVGYNEQFF
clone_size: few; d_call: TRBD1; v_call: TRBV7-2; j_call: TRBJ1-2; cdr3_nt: TGTGCCAGCAGCCCCGGGACAGCTAACTATGGCTACACCTTC; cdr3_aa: CASSPGTANYGYTF
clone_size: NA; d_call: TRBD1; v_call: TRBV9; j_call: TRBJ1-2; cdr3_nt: TGTGCCAGCAGCGTAGCTACCCCGACAGGGCACACTAACTATGGCTACACCTTC; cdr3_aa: CASSVATPTGHTNYGYTF
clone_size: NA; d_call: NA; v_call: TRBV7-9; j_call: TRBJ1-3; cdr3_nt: TGTGCCAGCAGCTTGGCCTCTCGGGGCTCTGGAAACACCATATATTTT; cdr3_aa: CASSLASRGSGNTIYF
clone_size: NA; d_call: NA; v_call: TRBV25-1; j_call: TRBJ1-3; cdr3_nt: TGTGCCAGCAGTGAACCTCCCACCATATATTTT; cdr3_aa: CASSEPPTIYF
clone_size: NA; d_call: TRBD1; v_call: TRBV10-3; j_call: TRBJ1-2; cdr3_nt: TGTGCCATCAGTGAAGGGGGACAGGGGGTCGATGGCTACACCTTC; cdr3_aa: CAISEGGQGVDGYTF
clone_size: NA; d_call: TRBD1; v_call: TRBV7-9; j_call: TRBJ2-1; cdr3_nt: TGTGCCAGCAGCTTGCACAGGGGCTCTAACTACAATGAGCAGTTCTTC; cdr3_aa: CASSLHRGSNYNEQFF
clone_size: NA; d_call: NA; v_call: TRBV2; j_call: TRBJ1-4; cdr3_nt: TGTGCCAGCAGTGCCGACACTTTAATTGGTGAAAAACTGTTTTTT; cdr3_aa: CASSADTLIGEKLFF
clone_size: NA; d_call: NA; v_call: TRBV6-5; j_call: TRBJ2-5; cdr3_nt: TGTGCCAGCAGACAGGGAGGGGGCCAAGAGACCCAGTACTTC; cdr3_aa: CASRQGGGQETQYF
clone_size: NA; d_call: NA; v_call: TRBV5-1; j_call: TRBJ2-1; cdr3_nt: TGCGCCAGCAGCTTGGCCCACGCCTCAGCGAGGTATAATGAGCAGTTCTTC; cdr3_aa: CASSLAHASARYNEQFF
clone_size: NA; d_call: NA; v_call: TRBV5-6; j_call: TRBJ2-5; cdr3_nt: TGTGCCAGCAGCTTGTCCGGGGATGGAGAGACCCAGTACTTC; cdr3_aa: CASSLSGDGETQYF
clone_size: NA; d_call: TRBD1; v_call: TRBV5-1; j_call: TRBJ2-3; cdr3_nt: TGCGCCAGCAGCTCCGGGACAGGAGGGTTCAGCACAGATACGCAGTATTTT; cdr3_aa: CASSSGTGGFSTDTQYF
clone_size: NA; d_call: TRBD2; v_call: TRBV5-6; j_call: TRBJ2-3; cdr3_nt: TGTGCCAGCAGCTTGGGGGCTAGCGGGTCAGATACGCAGTATTTT; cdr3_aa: CASSLGASGSDTQYF
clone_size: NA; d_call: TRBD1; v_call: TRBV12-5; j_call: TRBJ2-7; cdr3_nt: TGTGCTAGTGGTTCGGGACAGACGAGCTCCTACGAGCAGTACTTC; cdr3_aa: CASGSGQTSSYEQYF
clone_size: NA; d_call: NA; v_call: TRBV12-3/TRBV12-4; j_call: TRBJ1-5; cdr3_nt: TGTGCCAGCAGTAGGGGTCTGGGTCAGCCCCAGCATTTT; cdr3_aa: CASSRGLGQPQHF
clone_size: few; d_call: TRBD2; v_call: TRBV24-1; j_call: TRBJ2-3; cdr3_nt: TGTGCCACCAGTGATTTCACCGGGGGGGGCTCAAGCGATACGCAGTATTTT; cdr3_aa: CATSDFTGGGSSDTQYF